This TCR beta chain was recovered during a study of CD8+ T cells in alopecia areata. Overall study context: Treated patients received oral tofacitinib, 5 to 10 mg twice daily. The study's findings and limits: Relative to mice, TCR sharing across patients was less clear, a difference possibly HLA-related. Normal scalp had lower clonality than lesional scalp, with alopecia totalis/universalis lesions showing this most strongly.

Sorted populations comprised CD4+ and CD8+ T cells obtained from PBMCs. Sequencing used cDNA as its template, made by extracting RNA and reverse transcribing it. Sequencing used immunoSEQ multiplex PCR; TCRdb keeps in-frame clones, though not all of them. The sample includes 60,000 to 70,000 clones, approximately 46% of them seen just once. Notes on this clone: Its antigen is as yet unknown.

V dropped 0 bases and J dropped 5 bases, with 23 bases sitting between them. The CDR3 extends over 19 amino acids. The germline V gene has CDR1 SGHVS and CDR2 FNYEAQ. This sequence joins TRBV7-6 and TRBJ2-1; perhaps TRBD2 as D (8 bases). This TCR was recovered from a human donor with alopecia areata. The sequenced sample was CD8+ T cells sorted from blood, obtained at week 0. CDR3 in DNA: TGTGCCAGCAGCTTAGCGCCGGGAGGGGGCGTGGACCGAGACAATGAGCAGTTCTTC. Its protein product is CASSLAPGGGVDRDNEQFF. The full variable domain, completed using reference TRBV7-6 and TRBJ2-1, is GAGVSQSPRYKVTKRGQDVALRCDPISGHVSLYWYRQALGQGPEFLTYFNYEAQQDKSGLPNDRFSAERPEGSISTLTIQRTEQRDSAMYRCASSLAPGGGVDRDNEQFFGPGTRLTVL.